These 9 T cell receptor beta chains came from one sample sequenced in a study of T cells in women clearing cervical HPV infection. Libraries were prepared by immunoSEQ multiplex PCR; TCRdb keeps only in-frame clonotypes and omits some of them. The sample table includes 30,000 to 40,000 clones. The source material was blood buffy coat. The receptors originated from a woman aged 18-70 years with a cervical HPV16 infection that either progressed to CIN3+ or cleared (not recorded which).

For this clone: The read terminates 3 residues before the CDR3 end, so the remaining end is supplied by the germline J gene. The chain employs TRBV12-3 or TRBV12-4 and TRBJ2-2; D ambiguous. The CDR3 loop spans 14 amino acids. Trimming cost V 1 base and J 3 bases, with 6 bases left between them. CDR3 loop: CASSLGPDTGELFF. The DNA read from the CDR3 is TGTGCCAGCAGTTTAGGTCCCGACACCGGGGAG.

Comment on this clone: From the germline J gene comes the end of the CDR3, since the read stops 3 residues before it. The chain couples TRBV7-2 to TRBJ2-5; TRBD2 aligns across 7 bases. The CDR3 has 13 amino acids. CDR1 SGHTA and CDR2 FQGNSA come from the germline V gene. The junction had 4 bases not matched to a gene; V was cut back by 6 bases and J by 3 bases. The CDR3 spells CASRQSGKETQYF. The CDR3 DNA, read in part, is TGTGCCAGCAGACAAAGCGGGAAAGAGACC.

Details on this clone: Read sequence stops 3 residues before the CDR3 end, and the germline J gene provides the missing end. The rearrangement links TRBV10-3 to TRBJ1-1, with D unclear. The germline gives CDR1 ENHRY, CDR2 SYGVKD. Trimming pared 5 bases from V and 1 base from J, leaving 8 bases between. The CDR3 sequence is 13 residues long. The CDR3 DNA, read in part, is TGTGCCATCAGTCAAGACACGAACACTGAA. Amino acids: CAISQDTNTE. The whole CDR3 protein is CAISQDTNTEAFF.

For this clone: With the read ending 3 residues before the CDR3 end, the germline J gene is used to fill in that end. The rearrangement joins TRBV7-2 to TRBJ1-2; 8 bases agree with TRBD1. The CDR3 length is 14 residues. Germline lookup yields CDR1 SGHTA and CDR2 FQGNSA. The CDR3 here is CASSLGQGAYDYTF. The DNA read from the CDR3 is TGTGCCAGCAGCTTAGGGCAGGGGGCTTACGAC.

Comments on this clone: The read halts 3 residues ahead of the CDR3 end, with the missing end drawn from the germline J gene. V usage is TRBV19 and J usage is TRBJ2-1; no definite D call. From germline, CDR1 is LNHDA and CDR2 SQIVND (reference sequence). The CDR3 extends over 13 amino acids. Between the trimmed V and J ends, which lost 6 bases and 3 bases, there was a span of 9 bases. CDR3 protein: CASSLTVYNEQFF. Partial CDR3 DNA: TGTGCCAGTAGCCTTACAGTCTACAATGAG.

The CDR3 DNA, read in part, is TGTGCCTCTAGCGGGGGGAATCCTTACTACGAG. This sequence encodes CASSGGNPYYE. The entire CDR3 is CASSGGNPYYEQYF. The genes are TRBV30 and TRBJ2-7, with 11 positions matching TRBD2. The read is 3 residues too short to cover the CDR3 end, so that end is filled in from the germline J gene. Germline V gene sequence: CDR1 GTSNPN, CDR2 SVGIG (reference sequence). CDR3 length: 14 amino acids. The V gene end was trimmed by 7 bases and the J gene end by 3 bases; junction bases not matched to a gene: 8.

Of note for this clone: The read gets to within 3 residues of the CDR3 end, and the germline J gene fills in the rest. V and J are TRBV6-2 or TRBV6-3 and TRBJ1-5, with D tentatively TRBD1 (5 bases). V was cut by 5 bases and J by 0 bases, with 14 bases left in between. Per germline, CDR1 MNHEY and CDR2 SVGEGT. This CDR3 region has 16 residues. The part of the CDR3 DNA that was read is TGTGCCAGCAGTCTACGGACACTTTATAGCAATCAGCCC. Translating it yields CASSLRTLYSNQP. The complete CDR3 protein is CASSLRTLYSNQPQHF.

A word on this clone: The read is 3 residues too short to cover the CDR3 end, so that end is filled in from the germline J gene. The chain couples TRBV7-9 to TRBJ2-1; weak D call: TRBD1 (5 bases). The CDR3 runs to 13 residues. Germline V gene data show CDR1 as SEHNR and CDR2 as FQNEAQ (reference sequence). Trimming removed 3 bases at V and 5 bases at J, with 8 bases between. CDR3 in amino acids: CASSFQGDNEQFF. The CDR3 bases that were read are TGTGCCAGCAGCTTCCAGGGCGACAATGAG.

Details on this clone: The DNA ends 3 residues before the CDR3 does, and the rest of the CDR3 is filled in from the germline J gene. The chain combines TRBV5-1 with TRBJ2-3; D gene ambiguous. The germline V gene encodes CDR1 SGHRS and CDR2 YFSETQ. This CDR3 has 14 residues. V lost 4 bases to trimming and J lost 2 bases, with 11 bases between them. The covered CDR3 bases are TGCGCCAGCAGCCCCAACAGATACACAGATACG. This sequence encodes CASSPNRYTDT. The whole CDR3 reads CASSPNRYTDTQYF.